The rows below give T cell receptor beta chains drawn from one sample of a study of T cell changes during pregnancy in multiple sclerosis. The assay was immunoSEQ multiplex PCR, and TCRdb's table has in-frame clones only and misses some. The sample includes approximately 50,000 clones, approximately 91% of them seen just once. The starting material was peripheral blood, obtained in the second trimester of pregnancy. The receptors derive from a female donor with multiple sclerosis, enrolled in a pregnancy study. Each CDR3 is given with its conserved first and last residue. A D gene is named only where the DNA matches it firmly. Rows may omit the clone size; those that give it use once, few, many or a size class.

TRBJ2-2,-,once,TRBV4-1,CASSQATQAVNTGELFF,TGCGCCAGCAGCCAAGCTACCCAGGCCGTAAACACCGGGGAGCTGTTTTTT
TRBJ1-5,TRBD1,once,TRBV27,CASGRLDRVSSQPQHF,TGTGCCAGCGGACGTCTGGACAGGGTGTCGTCTCAGCCCCAGCATTTT
TRBJ1-4,-,-,TRBV2,CASSEQGGGGKLFF,TGTGCCAGCAGTGAACAGGGAGGGGGGGGAAAACTGTTTTTT
TRBJ1-1,TRBD1,-,TRBV5-6,CASSWIRWDRETEAFF,TGTGCCAGCAGCTGGATCCGCTGGGACAGGGAAACTGAAGCTTTCTTT
TRBJ2-7,TRBD1,-,TRBV7-9,CASAVFATGAFPYEQYF,TGTGCCAGCGCAGTATTTGCCACAGGGGCCTTTCCCTACGAGCAGTACTTC
TRBJ2-4,-,-,TRBV10-3,CAISEDSENIQYF,TGTGCCATCAGTGAAGACAGCGAAAACATTCAGTACTTC
TRBJ1-1,TRBD1,-,TRBV2,CASRKDRLNTEAFF,TGTGCCAGCAGAAAGGACAGGTTGAACACTGAAGCTTTCTTT
TRBJ1-4,-,once,TRBV6-5,CASSYSGDTTNEKLFF,TGTGCCAGCAGTTACTCGGGGGACACAACTAATGAAAAACTGTTTTTT
TRBJ1-1,-,-,TRBV9,CASSVSDRNTEAFF,TGTGCCAGCAGCGTATCGGACAGAAACACTGAAGCTTTCTTT
TRBJ1-2,TRBD1,-,TRBV4-1,CASSRETGTGAYGYTF,TGCGCCAGCAGCCGAGAAACCGGGACAGGGGCCTATGGCTACACCTTC
TRBJ1-4,TRBD1,-,TRBV27,CASSWQGDEKLFF,TGTGCCAGCAGTTGGCAGGGGGATGAAAAACTGTTTTTT
TRBJ1-5,TRBD1,-,TRBV19,CASSRDSQPQHF,TGTGCCAGTAGTAGGGACAGTCAGCCCCAGCATTTT
TRBJ2-3,-,-,TRBV6-6,CASSWGTISSTDTQYF,TGTGCCAGCAGTTGGGGGACAATCTCTAGCACAGATACGCAGTATTTT
TRBJ2-2,TRBD2,-,TRBV7-3,CASSLRGGSGELFF,TGTGCCAGCAGCTTACGGGGGGGATCCGGGGAGCTGTTTTTT
TRBJ2-3,TRBD1,-,TRBV27,CASGWTGESDTQYF,TGTGCCAGCGGGTGGACAGGGGAATCAGATACGCAGTATTTT
TRBJ2-2,-,-,TRBV5-4,CASSLKGIGTGELFF,TGTGCCAGCAGCTTAAAGGGGATTGGGACCGGGGAGCTGTTTTTT
TRBJ2-5,-,-,TRBV15,CATSIEGRVGETQYF,TGTGCCACCAGCATAGAGGGTCGGGTCGGAGAGACCCAGTACTTC
TRBJ1-1,-,-,TRBV13,CASAAGDAGRTEAFF,TGTGCCAGCGCCGCGGGGGATGCGGGGCGTACTGAAGCTTTCTTT
TRBJ1-2,-,-,TRBV6-6,CASSLGLRRTF,TGTGCCAGCAGTTTGGGCCTCCGTCGAACCTTC
TRBJ2-3,-,-,TRBV10-1,CASSDTGRTDTQYF,TGCGCCAGCAGTGACACGGGGAGGACAGATACGCAGTATTTT
TRBJ2-7,-,few,TRBV5-1,CASSLDSGYEQYF,TGCGCCAGCAGCTTGGATTCGGGTTACGAGCAGTACTTC
TRBJ1-2,-,-,TRBV6-6,CASRRALVARGYTF,TGTGCCAGCAGGAGGGCTTTGGTCGCGAGAGGCTACACCTTC
TRBJ2-7,-,-,TRBV29-1,CSVGRGIGYEQYF,TGCAGCGTTGGAAGAGGGATCGGGTACGAGCAGTACTTC
TRBJ1-1,-,-,TRBV6-6,CASEYMNTEAFF,TGTGCCAGCGAATACATGAACACTGAAGCTTTCTTT
TRBJ2-1,-,-,TRBV6-5,CASSYGLPGDEQFF,TGTGCCAGCAGTTACGGACTCCCCGGGGATGAGCAGTTCTTC
TRBJ2-5,-,once,TRBV5-1,CASSYGYRGETQYF,TGCGCCAGCAGCTACGGGTATCGGGGGGAGACCCAGTACTTC
TRBJ1-5,-,-,TRBV28,CASSSNSEYSNQPQHF,TGTGCCAGCAGTTCAAACTCTGAGTATAGCAATCAGCCCCAGCATTTT
TRBJ2-6,TRBD1,-,TRBV2,CASSGGRGRPGANVLTF,TGTGCCAGCAGCGGCGGCAGGGGGCGACCTGGGGCCAACGTCCTGACTTTC
TRBJ1-4,-,-,TRBV7-9,CASSLVFNAGNEKLFF,TGTGCCAGCAGCTTAGTTTTCAATGCGGGTAATGAAAAACTGTTTTTT
TRBJ2-7,-,-,TRBV9,CASSVVGGGIYEQYF,TGTGCCAGCAGCGTAGTAGGGGGTGGGATCTACGAGCAGTACTTC
TRBJ2-6,-,-,TRBV28,CASSYSGANVLTF,TGTGCCAGTTCCTACTCTGGGGCCAACGTCCTGACTTTC
TRBJ1-1,TRBD1,-,TRBV13,CASSWTWLPDRSHEAFF,TGTGCCAGCAGCTGGACCTGGCTTCCGGACAGGTCACATGAAGCTTTCTTT
TRBJ2-6,-,-,TRBV10-3,CATRVQGSGANVLTF,TGTGCCACGAGAGTTCAGGGTTCTGGGGCCAACGTCCTGACTTTC
TRBJ2-3,-,-,TRBV6-5,CASSYSMTYTDTQYF,TGTGCCAGCAGTTACTCCATGACATACACAGATACGCAGTATTTT
TRBJ1-6,TRBD1,-,TRBV6-6,CASSPPRRGLNSPLHF,TGTGCCAGCAGTCCCCCGCGCAGGGGGCTGAATTCACCCCTCCACTTT
TRBJ1-1,TRBD1,few,TRBV6-5,CASSYSGQGNTEAFF,TGTGCCAGCAGTTACTCGGGACAGGGGAACACTGAAGCTTTCTTT
TRBJ2-5,-,-,TRBV2,CASENILSETQYF,TGTGCCAGCGAAAACATTCTCTCGGAGACCCAGTACTTC
TRBJ2-3,TRBD2,once,TRBV7-2,CASSFGGGNGNTQYF,TGTGCCAGCAGCTTTGGGGGGGGGAATGGAAATACGCAGTATTTT
TRBJ1-1,-,-,TRBV27,CASSPRRPTSYTEAFF,TGTGCCAGCAGTCCGCGGCGCCCCACTTCATACACTGAAGCTTTCTTT
TRBJ1-2,-,-,TRBV6-5,CATSRAPDYGYTF,TGTGCCACTTCGCGGGCCCCCGACTATGGCTACACCTTC
TRBJ2-1,-,-,TRBV27,CASSLSGNNEQFF,TGTGCCAGCAGTTTATCGGGCAACAATGAGCAGTTCTTC
TRBJ1-4,-,-,TRBV4-3,CASSQDQDGGKLFF,TGCGCCAGCAGCCAAGATCAGGACGGAGGAAAACTGTTTTTT
TRBJ2-2,TRBD1,-,TRBV6-1,CASSEYGTGAAGELFF,TGTGCCAGCAGTGAATACGGGACAGGGGCCGCCGGGGAGCTGTTTTTT
TRBJ1-1,-,-,TRBV18,CASSPLVAVYNTEAFF,TGTGCCAGCTCACCCCTCGTCGCGGTTTATAACACTGAAGCTTTCTTT
TRBJ1-6,TRBD1,once,TRBV11-3,CASSSPDRSSYNSPLHF,TGTGCCAGCAGCTCCCCGGACAGGAGCTCCTATAATTCACCCCTCCACTTT
TRBJ1-2,-,-,TRBV5-4,CASSSRYGHYGYTF,TGTGCCAGCAGCTCTCGATATGGCCACTATGGCTACACCTTC
TRBJ1-4,TRBD1,-,TRBV5-1,CASSREGTGGFEKLFF,TGCGCCAGCAGCCGTGAAGGGACAGGGGGTTTTGAAAAACTGTTTTTT
TRBJ1-5,-,once,TRBV2,CASRAETEEPQHF,TGTGCCAGCAGGGCGGAGACGGAGGAGCCCCAGCATTTT
TRBJ2-5,TRBD2,-,TRBV5-1,CASSLERGGETQYF,TGCGCCAGCAGCTTGGAGCGGGGAGGGGAGACCCAGTACTTC
TRBJ1-1,TRBD1,-,TRBV9,CASSRRQGRILGTEAFF,TGTGCCAGCAGCAGGCGACAGGGACGGATTCTAGGCACTGAAGCTTTCTTT
TRBJ2-2,-,-,TRBV10-3,CAISEVGPGELFF,TGTGCCATCAGTGAGGTGGGGCCCGGGGAGCTGTTTTTT
TRBJ1-2,-,-,TRBV28,CAFGGGLGYTF,TGTGCCTTCGGTGGAGGGTTGGGCTACACCTTC
TRBJ1-2,TRBD1,once,TRBV11-2,CASSLSIGTAINYGYTF,TGTGCCAGCAGCCTGAGCATCGGGACAGCTATTAACTATGGCTACACCTTC
TRBJ1-2,TRBD1,-,TRBV9,CASSVEAQGGSSGYTF,TGTGCCAGCAGCGTAGAGGCACAGGGGGGATCGAGTGGCTACACCTTC
TRBJ1-2,TRBD1,-,TRBV6-1,CASRDGTGEGYTF,TGTGCCAGCAGGGATGGGACAGGGGAAGGCTACACCTTC